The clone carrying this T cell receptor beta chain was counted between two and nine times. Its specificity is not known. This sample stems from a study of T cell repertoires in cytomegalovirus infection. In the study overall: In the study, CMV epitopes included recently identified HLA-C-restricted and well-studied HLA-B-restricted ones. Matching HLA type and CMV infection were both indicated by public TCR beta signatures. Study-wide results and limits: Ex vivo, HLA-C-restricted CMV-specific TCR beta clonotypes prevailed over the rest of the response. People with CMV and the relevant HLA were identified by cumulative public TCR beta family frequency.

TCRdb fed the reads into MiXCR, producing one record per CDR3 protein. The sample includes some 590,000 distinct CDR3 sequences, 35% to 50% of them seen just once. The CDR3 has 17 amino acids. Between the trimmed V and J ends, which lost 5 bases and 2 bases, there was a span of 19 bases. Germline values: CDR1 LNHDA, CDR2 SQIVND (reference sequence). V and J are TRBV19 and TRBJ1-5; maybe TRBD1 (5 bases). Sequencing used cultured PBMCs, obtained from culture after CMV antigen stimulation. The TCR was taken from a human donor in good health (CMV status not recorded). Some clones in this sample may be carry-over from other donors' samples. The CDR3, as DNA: TGTGCCAGTAGTCCCCGGACACTTCGCTTTGGCAATCAGCCCCAGCATTTT. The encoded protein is CASSPRTLRFGNQPQHF.